What follows are 9 T cell receptor beta chains derived from one specimen sequenced in a study of blood T cells in healthy people across ages. Primed by a sample-barcoded 5' primer and a J-beta primer mix, a second PCR proceeded for 7 to 11 cycles. TCRdb reanalysed the 5' RACE reads using MiXCR and keeps one entry per CDR3 protein. The top ten hold under 20% of the sample, which has about 1 million distinct CDR3 sequences, more than 35% seen once. Sequenced input: blood. The origin of the receptors is an older woman in good health.

This clonotype was seen only once. CDR3 protein: CASSTPNEQYF. The CDR3 bases are TGCGCCAGCAGCACACCGAATGAGCAGTACTTC. The V call is TRBV5-1, the J call TRBJ2-7; D unclear. V was pared by 4 bases and J by 7 bases, with 9 bases between. Per germline, CDR1 SGHRS and CDR2 YFSETQ. The CDR3 has 11 amino acids. Drawing the rest from reference TRBV5-1 and TRBJ2-7, the complete variable domain is KAGVTQTPRYLIKTRGQQVTLSCSPISGHRSVSWYQQTPGQGLQFLFEYFSETQRNKGNFPGRFSGRQFSNSRSEMNVSTLELGDSALYLCASSTPNEQYFGPGTRLTVT.

The chain employs TRBV5-1 and TRBJ2-6; D uncertain. This CDR3 is built from 17 residues. The ends were cut back, 4 bases at V and 1 base at J, with 15 bases in the middle. Germline values: CDR1 SGHRS, CDR2 YFSETQ. CDR3 nucleotide sequence: TGCGCCAGCAGCATCACCTCTTTTGGTTCTGGGGCCAACGTCCTGACTTTC. Translation: CASSITSFGSGANVLTF.

This clonotype was observed a handful of times. This sequence joins TRBV9 and TRBJ2-3; TRBD2 might be the D (6 bases). In germline, CDR1 is SGDLS, CDR2 YYNGEE. Trimming left V 0 bases short and J 0 bases short, with 11 bases between. The CDR3 contains 16 residues. The CDR3 sequence: CASSVGKSGSTDTQYF. CDR3 bases: TGTGCCAGCAGCGTAGGGAAAAGCGGGAGCACAGATACGCAGTATTTT.

This sequence joins TRBV6-5 and TRBJ2-2; D ambiguous. The CDR3 consists of 14 residues. The V end lost 4 bases, the J end lost 1 base, and 7 bases lay between the germline ends. Germline V lookup: CDR1 MNHEY, CDR2 SVGAGI. CDR3 coding DNA: TGTGCCAGCAGTTGGGCCCGGAACACCGGGGAGCTGTTTTTT. This codes for CASSWARNTGELFF.

This clonotype has more than one count but fewer than ten. The gene calls are TRBV20-1 and TRBJ2-1; TRBD2 is a possible D gene (5 bases). Trimming shortened V by 3 bases and J by 10 bases, and 10 bases separated the two germline ends. Germline V lookup: CDR1 DFQATT, CDR2 SNEGSKA (reference sequence). This CDR3 comprises 11 residues. This CDR3 is CSASRLAEQFF. The DNA of the CDR3 is TGCAGTGCTAGTAGGCTAGCCGAGCAGTTCTTC.

This clonotype was seen only a few times. This chain connects TRBV20-1 to TRBJ2-3; the D is unclear. The CDR3 extends over 14 amino acids. The germline V gene encodes CDR1 DFQATT and CDR2 SNEGSKA (reference sequence). Trimming pared 6 bases from V and 2 bases from J, leaving 15 bases between. CDR3 coding DNA: TGCAGTGCCCGAGGCCCTACGGCCACAGATACGCAGTATTTT. Translating it yields CSARGPTATDTQYF.

The gene calls are TRBV21-1 and TRBJ2-3. TRBV21-1 counts as a pseudogene. The CDR3 spans 12 residues. The CDR3 DNA sequence: TGTGCCAGCAGCAAAAAGTCAGATACGCAGTATTTT. Amino acid sequence: CASSKKSDTQYF.

V gene TRBV27 combines with J gene TRBJ1-5, with 10 bases that match TRBD1. Germline V lookup: CDR1 MNHEY, CDR2 SMNVEV (reference sequence). This CDR3 has 16 residues. V shed 5 bases, J shed 5 bases, and the junction held 9 bases outside the gene matches. CDR3 loop: CASSPNRQGAYQPQHF. In DNA, the CDR3 is TGTGCCAGCAGTCCTAATAGACAGGGGGCCTATCAGCCCCAGCATTTT.

This sequence joins TRBV27 and TRBJ2-5; D is ambiguous. The end of the DNA fits TRBJ2-7 better, so the J call may be wrong. The CDR3 consists of 13 residues. CDR1 and CDR2 (germline): MNHEY, SMNVEV (reference sequence). The CDR3 region is CASSPKWVNEQYF. The CDR3 DNA is TGTGCCAGCAGTCCCAAGTGGGTAAACGAGCAGTACTTC.